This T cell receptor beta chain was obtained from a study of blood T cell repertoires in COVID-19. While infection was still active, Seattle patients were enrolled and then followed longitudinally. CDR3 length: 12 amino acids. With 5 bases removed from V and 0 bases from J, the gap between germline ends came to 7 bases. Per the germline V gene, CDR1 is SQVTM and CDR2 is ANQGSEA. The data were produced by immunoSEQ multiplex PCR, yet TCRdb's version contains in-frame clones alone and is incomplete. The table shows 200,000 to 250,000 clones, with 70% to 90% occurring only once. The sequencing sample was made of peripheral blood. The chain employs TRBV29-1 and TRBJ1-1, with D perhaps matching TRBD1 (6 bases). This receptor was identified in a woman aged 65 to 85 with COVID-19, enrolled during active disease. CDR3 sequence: CSVRTVNTEAFF. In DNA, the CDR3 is TGCAGCGTTCGGACAGTGAACACTGAAGCTTTCTTT.